This entry concerns a single T cell receptor (beta chain). Its antigen remains unidentified. An end of the junction does not agree with germline; a read error may underlie this. No cell sorting was done before RNA was extracted from the tissue. This entry belongs to a study of tumor and adjacent non-tumor tissue in lung cancer. Study information: Samples averaged roughly 4 million productive TCRbeta reads each.

Study findings and constraints: Tumor repertoires had a smaller top 100 clone share than normal lung.

A modified ARM-PCR protocol with three rounds of nested PCR amplified TCRbeta. In TCRdb, the multiplex PCR reads were re-called with MiXCR into one record per CDR3 protein. The profile covers approximately 100,000 distinct CDR3 sequences, with approximately 71% appearing a single time and about 40% taken by the ten largest. The V gene's germline CDR1 is SGHAT and CDR2 FQNNGV. There are 14 residues in the CDR3. This chain connects TRBV11-2 to TRBJ1-6; D unclear. The sequenced sample was lung tumor tissue. This sequence was found in a woman in her fifties or sixties with non-small cell lung cancer. The CDR3 loop reads CASSLEATNSPLQF. For the CDR3, the DNA is TGTGCTAGCAGCTTAGAAGCAACTAATTCACCCCTCCAATTT.